Listed below are T cell receptor beta chains from one sample, sequenced in a study of regulatory T cells in long-lasting Graves disease. TCRdb redid the calling of the multiplex PCR reads with MiXCR, one entry per CDR3 protein. Found here are hundreds of thousands of distinct CDR3 sequences, 20% to 25% of them singletons; the top ten hold roughly 6.9%. The material was peripheral blood mononuclear cells (PBMCs), obtained when the disease was refractory, from a patient treated with antithyroid drugs. The receptors derive from a female donor with Graves disease. CDR3s include the opening cysteine and the closing phenylalanine or tryptophan. Fields, in order: D gene, V gene, clone size, J gene, CDR3 DNA, CDR3 protein. A D gene is named only where the DNA matches it firmly. Where a row states a size, it is once, few, many or the class of an expanded clone; other rows omit it.

d_gene: .; v_gene: TRBV5-1; abundance: few; j_gene: TRBJ2-5; CDR3nt: TGCGCCAGCAGCTTGCGAGGGGCGAAAGAGACCCAGTACTTC; CDR3aa: CASSLRGAKETQYF
d_gene: .; v_gene: TRBV15; abundance: many; j_gene: TRBJ1-1; CDR3nt: TGTGCCACCAGTCCGGATGCCGGGGGGAACACTGAAGCTTTCTTT; CDR3aa: CATSPDAGGNTEAFF
d_gene: .; v_gene: TRBV19; abundance: few; j_gene: TRBJ1-5; CDR3nt: TGTGCCTCGGGGGGAATGGGCAATCAGCCCCAGCATTTT; CDR3aa: CASGGMGNQPQHF
d_gene: TRBD2; v_gene: TRBV30; abundance: .; j_gene: TRBJ2-2; CDR3nt: TGTGCCTGGAGCTACGGACTAGCGGGACTCCTCACCGGGGAGCTGTTTTTT; CDR3aa: CAWSYGLAGLLTGELFF
d_gene: .; v_gene: TRBV10-3; abundance: .; j_gene: TRBJ2-7; CDR3nt: TGTGCCATCAGTGAGTACAACGACGGCGACTACGAGCAGTACTTC; CDR3aa: CAISEYNDGDYEQYF
d_gene: .; v_gene: TRBV7-2; abundance: many; j_gene: TRBJ2-5; CDR3nt: TGTGCCAGCAGCACCTACGACAAGTACCAAGAGACCCAGTACTTC; CDR3aa: CASSTYDKYQETQYF
d_gene: .; v_gene: TRBV4-1; abundance: few; j_gene: TRBJ2-4; CDR3nt: TGCGCCAGCAGCCGACAATCCGGGGCGGACATTCAGTACTTC; CDR3aa: CASSRQSGADIQYF
d_gene: .; v_gene: TRBV29-1; abundance: .; j_gene: TRBJ1-2; CDR3nt: TGCAGCGTTGATACAGGGTGGTTCTATGGCTACACCTTC; CDR3aa: CSVDTGWFYGYTF
d_gene: TRBD2; v_gene: TRBV3-1; abundance: few; j_gene: TRBJ2-5; CDR3nt: TGTGCCAGCAGCCTTACAGCGGGAGAAGAGGCCCAGTACTTC; CDR3aa: CASSLTAGEEAQYF
d_gene: .; v_gene: TRBV3-1; abundance: .; j_gene: TRBJ1-2; CDR3nt: TGTGCCAGCAGCCAAGATGCGAAAGGGGTCTATGGCTACACCTTC; CDR3aa: CASSQDAKGVYGYTF
d_gene: .; v_gene: TRBV2; abundance: .; j_gene: TRBJ2-7; CDR3nt: TGTGCCAGCAGAGGTACAGCCCCCTACGAGCAGTACTTC; CDR3aa: CASRGTAPYEQYF
d_gene: .; v_gene: TRBV6-2/TRBV6-3; abundance: .; j_gene: TRBJ2-7; CDR3nt: TGTGCCAGCAACTTTGGATTGAGACAGGATCTTCCCTACGAGCAGTACTTC; CDR3aa: CASNFGLRQDLPYEQYF
d_gene: .; v_gene: TRBV20-1; abundance: once; j_gene: TRBJ1-1; CDR3nt: TGCAGTGCTATGTTTGATGAAGCTTTCTTT; CDR3aa: CSAMFDEAFF
d_gene: TRBD2; v_gene: TRBV5-1; abundance: few; j_gene: TRBJ2-5; CDR3nt: TGCGCCAGCAGCCTAGGACTAGCGGGAGGGGTGACGGGGCCCCAGTACTTC; CDR3aa: CASSLGLAGGVTGPQYF
d_gene: .; v_gene: TRBV28; abundance: .; j_gene: TRBJ2-1; CDR3nt: TGTGCCAGCAGTATTCCGGGGAATGAGCAGTTCTTC; CDR3aa: CASSIPGNEQFF
d_gene: .; v_gene: TRBV6-1; abundance: .; j_gene: TRBJ1-5; CDR3nt: TGTGCCAGCGGGCAGCCAAATCAGCCCCAGCATTTT; CDR3aa: CASGQPNQPQHF
d_gene: TRBD1; v_gene: TRBV12-3/TRBV12-4; abundance: many; j_gene: TRBJ2-5; CDR3nt: TGTGCCAGCAGTTCTCCGGGACAGGGAAAAGAGACCCAGTACTTC; CDR3aa: CASSSPGQGKETQYF
d_gene: .; v_gene: TRBV11-2; abundance: .; j_gene: TRBJ2-2; CDR3nt: TGTGCCAGCAGCTACCAGGGGCCGGCCACCGGGGAGCTGTTTTTT; CDR3aa: CASSYQGPATGELFF
d_gene: .; v_gene: TRBV7-8; abundance: .; j_gene: TRBJ1-5; CDR3nt: TGTGCCAGCAGCCCGCGCCAACCCTCGGGGGTGGCGGGCAATCAGCCCCAGCATTTT; CDR3aa: CASSPRQPSGVAGNQPQHF
d_gene: .; v_gene: TRBV7-9; abundance: many; j_gene: TRBJ1-3; CDR3nt: TGTGCCAGCAGCTTAAGGGCCTCCCGGGCTCCGGGAAACACCATATATTTT; CDR3aa: CASSLRASRAPGNTIYF
d_gene: .; v_gene: TRBV20-1; abundance: .; j_gene: TRBJ2-3; CDR3nt: TGCAGTGCTAGCCCCCAATTAGACATCAGCACAGATACGCAGTATTTT; CDR3aa: CSASPQLDISTDTQYF